The rows below give T cell receptor beta chains drawn from one sample of a study of cytomegalovirus exposure and HLA in healthy donors. Method: immunoSEQ multiplex PCR; TCRdb's copy keeps in-frame clones and lacks some. The repertoire holds 120,000 to 150,000 clones, with roughly 75% as singletons. The sequenced sample was PBMCs. The receptor source for this set is a man aged 35-49 years in good health and CMV-seronegative. CDR3s include the opening cysteine and the closing phenylalanine or tryptophan. D genes are given only for firm matches. Rows may omit the clone size; those that give it use once, few, many or a size class.

D | size | J | V | DNA | CDR3
TRBD1 | NA | TRBJ2-7 | TRBV4-1 | TGCGCCAGCAGCCAAGTCCTGACAGGGGACGAGCAGTACTTC | CASSQVLTGDEQYF
NA | few | TRBJ1-6 | TRBV7-9 | TGTGCCAGCAGCCAACCTCGTCCCAGGGGAGATTCACCCCTCCACTTT | CASSQPRPRGDSPLHF
NA | NA | TRBJ2-1 | TRBV5-4 | TGTGCCAGCAGCTTTGGGGATATGGGGGGTGTGTTCTTC | CASSFGDMGGVFF
NA | NA | TRBJ1-4 | TRBV29-1 | TGCAGCGTTGTCCCCCAATCACAGGCAACTAATGAAAAACTGTTTTTT | CSVVPQSQATNEKLFF
TRBD2 | NA | TRBJ2-1 | TRBV19 | TGTGCCAGTAGTGCTAGCGGGGCTGAGCAGTTCTTC | CASSASGAEQFF
TRBD2 | NA | TRBJ2-3 | TRBV29-1 | TGCAGCGTCCGGGGGGGCCGGGGAGATACGCAGTATTTT | CSVRGGRGDTQYF
TRBD1 | few | TRBJ1-5 | TRBV7-8 | TGTGCCAGCAGCCCCGTACCTACGAGGGACAGCTACCCAGGGAATCAGCCCCAGCATTTT | CASSPVPTRDSYPGNQPQHF
NA | NA | TRBJ2-1 | TRBV6-1 | TGTGCCAGCAGTGACAGTGGGGCGCGTGAGCAGTTCTTC | CASSDSGAREQFF
NA | few | TRBJ2-2 | TRBV9 | TGTGCCAGCAGCGTAGCTCCAGGGAAGGCCGGGGAGCTGTTTTTT | CASSVAPGKAGELFF
NA | NA | TRBJ1-1 | TRBV5-1 | TGCGCCAGCAGCTTGAACTCGAACACTGAAGCTTTCTTT | CASSLNSNTEAFF
TRBD1 | NA | TRBJ2-7 | TRBV5-1 | TGCGCCAGCAGTGAGGGGGCAAGCTCCTACGAGCAGTACTTC | CASSEGASSYEQYF
TRBD1 | NA | TRBJ1-5 | TRBV9 | TGTGCCAGCAGCGTAAGGGGGCTGAATTTTATAGATCAGCCCCAGCATTTT | CASSVRGLNFIDQPQHF
NA | NA | TRBJ2-5 | TRBV2 | TGTGCCAGCATGGTTGGGCCTATTACGGAGACCCAGTACTTC | CASMVGPITETQYF
NA | NA | TRBJ1-6 | TRBV4-3 | TGCGCCAGCAGCCAAGCCTTTGTGGGGGGAGGATCACCCCTCCACTTT | CASSQAFVGGGSPLHF
NA | NA | TRBJ2-7 | TRBV15 | TGTGCCACCAGCCCCATCGCGATACCGGGAAGGGTTTCCTACGAGCAGTACTTC | CATSPIAIPGRVSYEQYF
TRBD2 | NA | TRBJ2-1 | TRBV4-1 | TGCGCCAGCAGCCAAGTAGCGGGGGGCGCCTACAATGAGCAGTTCTTC | CASSQVAGGAYNEQFF
TRBD1 | NA | TRBJ1-5 | TRBV28 | TGTGCCAGCAGTGGACGGGACAGACCTAGCAATCAGCCCCAGCATTTT | CASSGRDRPSNQPQHF
TRBD2 | NA | TRBJ2-5 | TRBV4-2 | TGTGCCAGCAGCCAAGATTTGTGGACTAGCAGAGAGACCCAGTACTTC | CASSQDLWTSRETQYF
NA | NA | TRBJ1-5 | TRBV28 | TGTGCCAGCACCGTAGGGAGCCACCGCAATCAGCCCCAGCATTTT | CASTVGSHRNQPQHF
NA | NA | TRBJ2-4 | TRBV7-9 | TGTGCCAGCAGCGGAGACAGTATAGCCAAAAACATTCAGTACTTC | CASSGDSIAKNIQYF
NA | NA | TRBJ2-6 | TRBV2 | TGTGCCACCAGTGATTACACTAACTCTGGGGCCAACGTCCTGACTTTC | CATSDYTNSGANVLTF
NA | NA | TRBJ1-5 | TRBV6-6 | TGTGCCAGCAGTTACTTCCAGGCGGGGAGCAATCAGCCCCAGCATTTT | CASSYFQAGSNQPQHF
NA | NA | TRBJ2-7 | TRBV5-1 | TGCGCCAGCAGGGACGGCCTCGGTGGAGGAGCGCAGTACTTC | CASRDGLGGGAQYF
TRBD2 | once | TRBJ2-1 | TRBV7-6 | TGTGCCAGCAGCTTAGTGGCGGCTAGCGGGATCAATGAGCAGTTCTTC | CASSLVAASGINEQFF
TRBD2 | once | TRBJ2-5 | TRBV5-1 | TGCGCCTCCGCCCAGCGGGGGGGCGGAGAGACCCAGTACTTC | CASAQRGGGETQYF
TRBD2 | NA | TRBJ2-3 | TRBV5-4 | TGTGCCAGCAGAGAAGGCGGGCTAGCGGGGTGGAGAAATACGCAGTATTTT | CASREGGLAGWRNTQYF
TRBD1 | NA | TRBJ1-6 | TRBV27 | TGTGCCAGCAGTCCGGGACAGGGGGCTAATTCACCCCTCCACTTT | CASSPGQGANSPLHF
TRBD1 | NA | TRBJ1-1 | TRBV7-2 | TGTGCCAGCAGCTTCCCCGAAGGGACCAGGGGGGTCTTCACTGAAGCTTTCTTT | CASSFPEGTRGVFTEAFF
TRBD1 | NA | TRBJ1-1 | TRBV10-1 | TGCGCCAGCAGTACGGGACAGGCCACTGAAGCTTTCTTT | CASSTGQATEAFF
NA | NA | TRBJ1-2 | TRBV19 | TGTGCCAGCAGTTTGCCAGAGGACTATGGCTACACCTTC | CASSLPEDYGYTF
NA | NA | TRBJ1-1 | TRBV20-1 | TGCAGTGCCCAGGGGAGTACTGAAGCTTTCTTT | CSAQGSTEAFF
TRBD2 | NA | TRBJ2-3 | TRBV7-3 | TGTGCCAGCAGCTCGACTAGCGGGGGGGGCACAGATACGCAGTATTTT | CASSSTSGGGTDTQYF